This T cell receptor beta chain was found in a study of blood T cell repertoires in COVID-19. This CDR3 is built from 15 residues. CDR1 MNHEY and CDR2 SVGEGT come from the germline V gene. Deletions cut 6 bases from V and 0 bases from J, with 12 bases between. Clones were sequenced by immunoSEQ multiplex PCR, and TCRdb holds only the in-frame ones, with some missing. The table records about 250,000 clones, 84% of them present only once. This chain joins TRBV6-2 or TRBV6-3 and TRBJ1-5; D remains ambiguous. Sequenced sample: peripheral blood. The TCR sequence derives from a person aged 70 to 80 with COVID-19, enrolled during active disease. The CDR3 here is CASSQLPRSNQPQHF. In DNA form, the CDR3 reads TGTGCCAGCAGCCAACTGCCCCGTAGCAATCAGCCCCAGCATTTT.